The 15 T cell receptor beta chains below all came from one sample that was sequenced in a study of OX40 agonist ivuxolimab in advanced cancers. Produced via immunoSEQ multiplex PCR; TCRdb's table is partial and in-frame only. The table includes about 79,000 clones, around 94% detected once. The sample here was CD4+ or CD8+ T cells sorted from blood, taken in a trial of the OX40 agonist ivuxolimab. The receptors derive from an adult with an advanced solid tumor such as melanoma, head and neck, liver or kidney cancer.

This chain joins TRBV6-6 and TRBJ2-5, with TRBD2 matching over 8 bases. This CDR3 has 13 amino acids. Germline V gene data show CDR1 as MNHNY and CDR2 as SVGAGI (reference sequence). Trimming at V came to 6 bases and at J to 3 bases, leaving 3 bases not matched to a gene. CDR3 loop: CASRLLAEETQYF. The CDR3 bases are TGTGCCAGCAGGTTACTAGCGGAAGAGACCCAGTACTTC.

The chain joins TRBV11-2 to TRBJ2-5, with 8 bases matching TRBD1. With the DNA end fitting TRBJ2-7 better, the J assignment may be wrong. Germline V gives CDR1 SGHAT, CDR2 FQNNGV. This CDR3 has 13 residues. Here the CDR3 reads CASSAGQVYEQYF. The DNA for the CDR3 is TGTGCCAGCAGCGCGGGACAGGTCTACGAGCAGTACTTC.

The V gene is TRBV6-4, the J gene TRBJ2-3; 9 bases agree with TRBD1. The ends lost 0 bases at V and 4 bases at J; junction bases unmatched: 5. Germline CDR1 MRHNA, CDR2 SNTAGT. CDR3 length: 16 residues. The DNA of the CDR3 is TGTGCCAGCAGTGACTCACCTGACAGGGGGGCAGATACGCAGTATTTT. Translated, it gives CASSDSPDRGADTQYF.

The chain links TRBV28 to TRBJ1-5, with unresolved D. CDR1 MDHEN and CDR2 SYDVKM come from the germline V gene. The CDR3 is made up of 14 amino acids. With 4 bases removed from V and 0 bases from J, the gap between germline ends came to 7 bases. Here the CDR3 DNA reads TGTGCCAGCAGTTGGGGTCTTAGCAATCAGCCCCAGCATTTT. It codes for CASSWGLSNQPQHF.

The rearrangement uses TRBV28 and TRBJ1-2, with 9 bases lining up with TRBD1. Looked up from germline, CDR1 is MDHEN and CDR2 is SYDVKM. CDR3 length equals 16 residues. Trimming at V came to 3 bases and at J to 6 bases, leaving 11 bases not matched to a gene. CDR3 protein: CASSLWGQGGPDGYTF. The CDR3 coding sequence is TGTGCCAGCAGTTTGTGGGGACAGGGCGGGCCTGATGGCTACACCTTC.

The chain couples TRBV5-1 to TRBJ2-1; perhaps TRBD2 as D (5 bases). Trimming removed 3 bases at V and 8 bases at J, with 12 bases between. CDR3 length equals 13 residues. From germline, CDR1 is SGHRS and CDR2 YFSETQ. The CDR3 reads CASSYGIGDEQFF. CDR3 bases: TGCGCCAGCAGCTACGGGATTGGGGATGAGCAGTTCTTC.

DNA for the CDR3: TGTGCCAGCAGCTTCGGCGGGACAGGGGCCTACGAGCAGTACTTC. Translating gives CASSFGGTGAYEQYF. The chain is built from TRBV5-5 and TRBJ2-7, with 10 bases matching TRBD1. The germline CDR1 and CDR2 sequences are SGHKS and YYEKEE (reference sequence). The CDR3 is made up of 15 amino acids. With 2 bases clipped from V and 2 bases from J, the junction kept 4 bases outside the gene matches.

V and J are TRBV28 and TRBJ1-2; D unclear. V lost 3 bases to trimming and J lost 0 bases, with 14 bases between them. CDR1 and CDR2 (germline): MDHEN, SYDVKM. The CDR3 is 16 amino acids. Here the CDR3 reads CASSFVLAGANYGYTF. The CDR3 DNA is TGTGCCAGCAGTTTTGTGTTGGCAGGAGCTAACTATGGCTACACCTTC.

The V gene is TRBV7-6, the J gene TRBJ2-1; 7 bases fit TRBD2. The CDR3 is 20 amino acids. The trim removed 5 bases at V and 0 bases at J, leaving 19 bases unmatched. Germline loops: CDR1 SGHVS, CDR2 FNYEAQ. In DNA, the CDR3 is TGTGCCAGCAGCACTTCTTACGGGGGAACGGGAGGACACTCCTACAATGAGCAGTTCTTC. It specifies CASSTSYGGTGGHSYNEQFF.

V gene TRBV9 combines with J gene TRBJ2-5; TRBD2 matches at 11 bases. The DNA end lines up better with TRBJ2-7; the J call may be wrong. This CDR3 comprises 14 residues. Germline values: CDR1 SGDLS, CDR2 YYNGEE. The CDR3 protein is CASSPTGLADEQYF. The CDR3 nucleotides are TGTGCCAGCAGCCCGACGGGACTAGCGGACGAGCAGTACTTC.

On this clone itself: One junction end does not reproduce the germline sequence, and a read error may be involved. The J gene is TRBJ1-1, the V gene TRBV2; 7 bases fit TRBD1. Germline values: CDR1 SNHLY, CDR2 FYNNEI. The CDR3 has 12 residues. The CDR3 is CASHDTTWDSRF. The CDR3 nucleotides read TGTGCCAGCCACGATACAACCTGGGACAGTAGATTT. Looking up the rest from reference TRBV2 and TRBJ1-1 gives the full variable domain: EPEVTQTPSHQVTQMGQEVILRCVPISNHLYFYWYRQILGQKVEFLVSFYNNEISEKSEIFDDQFSVERPDGSNFTLKIRSTKLEDSAMYFCASHDTTWDSRFGQGTRLTVV.

J is TRBJ2-7 and V is TRBV7-9; D not resolved. Germline V gene lookup returns CDR1 SEHNR and CDR2 FQNEAQ (reference sequence). V was cut by 5 bases and J by 0 bases, with 8 bases left in between. The CDR3 spans 13 residues. CDR3 sequence: CASSQSSSYEQYF. As DNA, the CDR3 is TGTGCCAGCAGCCAATCCAGCTCCTACGAGCAGTACTTC. The variable domain in full, with the rest retrieved from reference TRBV7-9 and TRBJ2-7, is DTGVSQNPRHKITKRGQNVTFRCDPISEHNRLYWYRQTLGQGPEFLTYFQNEAQLEKSRLLSDRFSAERPKGSFSTLEIQRTEQGDSAMYLCASSQSSSYEQYFGPGTRLTVT.

The genes are TRBV6-5 and TRBJ1-5; D remains unclear. The CDR3 is 13 residues long. V was shortened by 3 bases and J by 5 bases, with 8 bases between the two germline ends. Germline CDR1 is MNHEY and CDR2 is SVGAGI. CDR3 amino acids: CASSYSLYQPQHF. The CDR3 region has the DNA TGTGCCAGCAGTTATTCCCTTTATCAGCCCCAGCATTTT.

This chain joins TRBV27 and TRBJ1-2, with unresolved D. The CDR3 contains 16 residues. The ends were cut back, 5 bases at V and 0 bases at J, with 16 bases in the middle. Germline V CDR1 and CDR2: MNHEY, SMNVEV (reference sequence). CDR3 DNA sequence: TGTGCCAGCAGTCGAGGCGGAGGCTTAGCTAACTATGGCTACACCTTC. It specifies CASSRGGGLANYGYTF.

V is TRBV5-3 and J is TRBJ2-4; TRBD2 is a possible D gene (5 bases). TRBV5-3 is marked as an open reading frame, function uncertain. This CDR3 is 15 amino acids long. Trimming pared 4 bases from V and 0 bases from J, leaving 11 bases between. CDR3 nucleotide sequence: TGTGCCAGAAGCCCTTATGGACTAGCCAAAAACATTCAGTACTTC. Protein product: CARSPYGLAKNIQYF.